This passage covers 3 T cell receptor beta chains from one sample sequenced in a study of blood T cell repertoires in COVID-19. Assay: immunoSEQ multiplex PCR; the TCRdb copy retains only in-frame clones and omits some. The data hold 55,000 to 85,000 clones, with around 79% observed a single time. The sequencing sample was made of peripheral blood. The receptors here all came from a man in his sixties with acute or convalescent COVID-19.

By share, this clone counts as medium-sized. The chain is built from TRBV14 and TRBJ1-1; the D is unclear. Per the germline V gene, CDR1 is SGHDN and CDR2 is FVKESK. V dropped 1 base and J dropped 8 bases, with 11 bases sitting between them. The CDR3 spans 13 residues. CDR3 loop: CASSQVMMEEAFF. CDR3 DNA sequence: TGTGCCAGCAGCCAAGTTATGATGGAGGAAGCTTTCTTT.

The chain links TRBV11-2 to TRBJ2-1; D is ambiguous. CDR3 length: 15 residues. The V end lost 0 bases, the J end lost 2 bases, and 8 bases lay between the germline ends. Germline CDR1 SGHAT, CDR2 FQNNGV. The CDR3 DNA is TGTGCCAGCAGCTTAGAAGTGGGCCCCTACAATGAGCAGTTCTTC. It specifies CASSLEVGPYNEQFF.

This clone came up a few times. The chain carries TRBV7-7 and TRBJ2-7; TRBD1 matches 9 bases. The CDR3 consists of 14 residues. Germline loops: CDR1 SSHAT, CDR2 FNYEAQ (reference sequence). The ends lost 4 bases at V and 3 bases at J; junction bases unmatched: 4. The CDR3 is CASSSLTGGYEQYV. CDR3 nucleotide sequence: TGTGCCAGCAGCTCCCTGACAGGGGGCTACGAGCAGTACGTC.